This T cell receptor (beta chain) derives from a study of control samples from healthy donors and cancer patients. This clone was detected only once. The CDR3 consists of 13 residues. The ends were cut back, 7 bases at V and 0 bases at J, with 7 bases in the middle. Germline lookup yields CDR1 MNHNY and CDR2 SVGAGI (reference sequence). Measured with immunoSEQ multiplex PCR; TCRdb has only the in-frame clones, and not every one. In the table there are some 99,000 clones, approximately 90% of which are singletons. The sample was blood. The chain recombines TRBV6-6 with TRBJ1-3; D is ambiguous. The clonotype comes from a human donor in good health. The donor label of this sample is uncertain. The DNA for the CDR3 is TGTGCCAGCAACGAGGGCTCTGGAAACACCATATATTTT. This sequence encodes CASNEGSGNTIYF.